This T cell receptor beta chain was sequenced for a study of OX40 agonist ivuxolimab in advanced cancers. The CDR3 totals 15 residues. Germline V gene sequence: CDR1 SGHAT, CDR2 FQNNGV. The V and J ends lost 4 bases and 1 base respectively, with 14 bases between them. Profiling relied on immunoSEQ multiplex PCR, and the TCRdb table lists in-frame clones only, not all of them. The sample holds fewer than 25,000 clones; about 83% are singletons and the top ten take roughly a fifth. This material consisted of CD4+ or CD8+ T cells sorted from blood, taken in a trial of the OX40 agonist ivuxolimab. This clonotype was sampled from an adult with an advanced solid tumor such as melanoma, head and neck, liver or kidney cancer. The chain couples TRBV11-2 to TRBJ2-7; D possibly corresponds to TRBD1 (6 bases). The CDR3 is CASSSREGGSYEQYF. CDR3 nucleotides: TGTGCCAGCAGCTCTCGGGAAGGGGGTTCCTACGAGCAGTACTTC.